This T cell receptor beta chain was found in a study of sequential checkpoint blockade in melanoma (dated by TCRdb to the late 2010s). For the wider study: Patients were assigned by 1:1 randomization to either first-line nivolumab followed by ipilimumab (arm A) or ipilimumab followed by nivolumab (arm B). Both trial sequences were followed by maintenance nivolumab.

At the junction V is shortened by 4 bases and J by 6 bases, with 12 bases in between. CDR1 GTSNPN and CDR2 SVGIG were looked up in the germline V gene (reference sequence). Including cysteine and phenylalanine, the CDR3 has 12 amino acids. The sequence is cut down to CDR3 DNA, 36 bases in frame from base 1. About this clone itself: The specificity of this receptor is unknown. No base-level quality is on record; no much larger clone is a single base apart.

TCRbeta CDR3 regions were immunosequenced from genomic DNA with the immunoSEQ Assay. Before high-throughput sequencing, the genomic DNA was amplified using bias-controlled multiplex PCR. As for the authors' bioinformatics: To quantify the absolute abundance of each unique TCRbeta CDR3 region, the sequences were collapsed and filtered. Clonality was defined as 1 minus Pielou's evenness and was calculated using productive rearrangements only. Clones with significantly greater frequencies in on-treatment versus baseline samples were identified using a previously published method. As stored in TCRdb, this immuneACCESS dataset retains in-frame rearrangements with V and J assigned. A fraction of the clones does not appear; measured against another copy, unresolved V genes explain less than half of the discrepancy, and the remainder lacks a known reason. From that table come the V and J calls and clone size; the DNA was used to work out D and trimming. Counted in this sample were more than 15,000 clones; roughly 71% of them appeared once. 11% of the sample belongs to the ten largest clones.

Reading the label with the study, this specimen's treatment or condition is: randomized to nivolumab then ipilimumab (arm A) or the reverse (arm B). None of the patients in the trial had previously been given DNA-damaging chemotherapy. Live CD3+CD8+ cells negative for CD19 and CD56 were sorted from thawed PBMCs on a FACS Aria II flow cytometer. The samples were obtained from melanoma patients enrolled in CheckMate 064, an open-label, randomized phase II trial testing sequential checkpoint blockade. Peripheral blood mononuclear cells were collected by leukapheresis, purified with Ficoll-Paque, and frozen in human serum with approximately 10% DMSO. Purity of sorted blood CD3+CD8+ cells was verified at >95% immediately after sorting, followed by DNA extraction. General study outcomes and caveats: The model for predicting response that combines TCR metrics with mutation burden needs to be validated in larger, independent patient cohorts.

The chain is assembled from TRBV30 and TRBJ1-2; the D segment cannot be called with confidence. This receptor was identified in a human donor with melanoma. The source material was CD8+ T cells sorted from blood (inferred from file names), sampled from a patient given nivolumab and ipilimumab in sequence. The sequenced DNA: TGTGCCTGGATGGGAGGAGTTGATGGCTACACCTTC. This sequence encodes CAWMGGVDGYTF. This CDR3, with the reference TRBV30 and TRBJ1-2 proteins standing in past its ends, gives the full variable domain SQTIHQWPATLVQPVGSPLSLECTVEGTSNPNLYWYRQAAGRGLQLLFYSVGIGQISSEVPQNLSASRPQDRQFILSSKKLLLSDSGFYLCAWMGGVDGYTFGSGTRLTVV.